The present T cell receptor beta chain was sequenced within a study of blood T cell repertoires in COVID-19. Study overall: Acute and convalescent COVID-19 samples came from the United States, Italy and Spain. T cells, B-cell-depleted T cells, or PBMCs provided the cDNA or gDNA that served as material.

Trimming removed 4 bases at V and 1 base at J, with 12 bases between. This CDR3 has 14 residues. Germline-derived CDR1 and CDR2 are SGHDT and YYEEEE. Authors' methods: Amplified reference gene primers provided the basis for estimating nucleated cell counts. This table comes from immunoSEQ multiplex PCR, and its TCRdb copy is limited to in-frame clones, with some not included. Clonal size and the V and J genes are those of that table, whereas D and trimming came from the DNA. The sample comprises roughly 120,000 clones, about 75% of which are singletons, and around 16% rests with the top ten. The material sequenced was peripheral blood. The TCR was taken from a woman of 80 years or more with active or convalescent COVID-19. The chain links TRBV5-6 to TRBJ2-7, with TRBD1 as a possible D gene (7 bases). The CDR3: CASSPGDRSYEQYF. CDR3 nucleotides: TGTGCCAGCAGCCCGGGGGACAGATCCTACGAGCAGTACTTC.